The source of this TCR beta chain is a study of cytomegalovirus exposure and HLA in healthy donors. Germline V CDR1 and CDR2: MDHEN, SYDVKM. Trimming removed 2 bases from V and 4 bases from J; junction bases left unmatched: 0. This CDR3 is built from 15 residues. Only in-frame clones appear in the TCRdb table, and some are missing; sequencing was by immunoSEQ multiplex PCR. The data hold some 170,000 clones, with around nine tenths observed a single time. Study conclusions and caveats: Rare TCR sequences dominated, though some public TCRs recurred in many donors. There were 150 or so TCR beta chains listed as cytomegalovirus-associated. Confirmation was obtained in vitro that three CMV-associated chains are specific for CMV antigens. Diagnosis of cytomegalovirus status made by the classifier reportedly showed high specificity and sensitivity.

Of note for this clone: Antigen unknown.

The source of this sequence is a man between 18 and 35 years old in good health and CMV-seropositive. The genes are TRBV28 and TRBJ2-7; 15 bases line up with TRBD2. Sample: PBMCs. CDR3 coding DNA: TGTGCCAGCAGTTTAGGACTAGCGGGAGGGTACGAGCAGTACTTC. Its protein product is CASSLGLAGGYEQYF.